The 8 T cell receptor beta chains below all came from one sample that was sequenced in a study of patients and donors after allogeneic stem cell transplantation (dated by TCRdb to the early 2020s). The library came from RT-PCR. Sequencing relied on a NextSeq 550. TCRdb reprocessing: public reads trimmed at Q25 with fastp, clones called with MiXCR, in-frame beta chains kept. Each record represents a unique CDR3 protein, reported with the most common genes and DNA among its rows. The sample contains hundreds of thousands of distinct CDR3 sequences, roughly 17% of them found a single time. The ten largest clones add up to around 7.2% of the sample. Material for sequencing was blood, either unsorted or a sorted T cell fraction (not recorded which). These TCRs come from a human donor who was either an allogeneic HSCT recipient or a stem cell or donor lymphocyte infusion donor (not recorded which). It is not recorded whose cells these are; they may come from a transplant donor.

The chain is built from TRBV24-1 and TRBJ2-3; D call uncertain. Germline loops: CDR1 KGHDR, CDR2 SFDVKD. This CDR3 has 13 amino acids. V was pared by 9 bases and J by 3 bases, with 12 bases between. CDR3 nucleotides: TGTGCCACCTCCTCCGGTAGGACAGATACGCAGTATTTT. Its translation is CATSSGRTDTQYF.

The gene calls are TRBV29-1 and TRBJ1-1, with D hard to call. The CDR3 is made up of 12 amino acids. Trimming took off 6 bases at V and 1 base at J, with 9 bases between the two ends. Germline V gives CDR1 SQVTM, CDR2 ANQGSEA. The DNA for the CDR3 is TGCAGCGTGGCCGATAAGAACACTGAAGCTTTCTTT. It specifies CSVADKNTEAFF.

In this sample, this clonotype turned up a few times. The rearrangement links TRBV6-1 to TRBJ2-7; no clear D. This CDR3 comprises 14 residues. The germline V gene encodes CDR1 MNHNS and CDR2 SASEGT. V lost 4 bases and J lost 2, with 12 bases in between. The CDR3 sequence: CASSVGHQTYEQYF. The CDR3 DNA reads as TGTGCCAGCAGTGTTGGCCACCAAACCTACGAGCAGTACTTC.

The chain uses TRBV24-1 and TRBJ1-5; no reliable D call. V shed 4 bases and J shed 3 bases, with 12 bases lying between them. The length of the CDR3 is 15 residues. CDR1 and CDR2 (germline): KGHDR, SFDVKD. CDR3 sequence (DNA): TGTGCCACCAGTGAGGACGACATCAACAATCAGCCCCAGCATTTT. Its protein product is CATSEDDINNQPQHF.

Only a few counts were recorded for this clonotype. The chain links TRBV27 to TRBJ2-7; 12 bases map to TRBD2. V trimming: 5 bases; J trimming: 5 bases; junction bases outside the gene matches: 10. The CDR3 extends over 16 amino acids. Germline-derived CDR1 and CDR2 are MNHEY and SMNVEV (reference sequence). The CDR3 DNA reads as TGTGCCAGCAGTGCACAGCTAGCGGGAGGGATGCACGAGCAGTACTTC. Translated, it gives CASSAQLAGGMHEQYF.

Only a few counts were recorded for this clonotype. This sequence joins TRBV11-2 and TRBJ1-4; D gene uncertain. Germline V gene sequence: CDR1 SGHAT, CDR2 FQNNGV. Trimming took off 0 bases at V and 7 bases at J, with 12 bases between the two ends. The CDR3 sequence is 15 residues long. The CDR3 bases are TGTGCCAGCAGCTTAGACTGGCGACGGGGTGAAAAACTGTTTTTT. This translates into CASSLDWRRGEKLFF. Variable domain in full (rest from reference TRBV11-2 and TRBJ1-4): EAGVAQSPRYKIIEKRQSVAFWCNPISGHATLYWYQQILGQGPKLLIQFQNNGVVDDSQLPKDRFSAERLKGVDSTLKIQPAKLEDSAVYLCASSLDWRRGEKLFFGSGTQLSVL.

V is TRBV6-5 and J is TRBJ1-1; D gene unclear. Trimming left V 2 bases short and J 2 bases short, with 6 bases between. Germline assignment: CDR1 MNHEY and CDR2 SVGAGI. The CDR3 consists of 13 residues. The CDR3 sequence is CASSYAHNTEAFF. The CDR3 bases are TGTGCCAGCAGTTACGCTCATAACACTGAAGCTTTCTTT.

This clonotype was observed many times. The V call is TRBV12-3 or TRBV12-4, the J call TRBJ2-7; D gene unclear. Trimming left V 6 bases short and J 2 bases short, with 20 bases between. CDR3 length: 16 residues. The CDR3 region has the DNA TGTGCCAGCAGCCGTATATCTTCGACACGCGCCTACGAGCAGTACTTC. Its protein is CASSRISSTRAYEQYF.